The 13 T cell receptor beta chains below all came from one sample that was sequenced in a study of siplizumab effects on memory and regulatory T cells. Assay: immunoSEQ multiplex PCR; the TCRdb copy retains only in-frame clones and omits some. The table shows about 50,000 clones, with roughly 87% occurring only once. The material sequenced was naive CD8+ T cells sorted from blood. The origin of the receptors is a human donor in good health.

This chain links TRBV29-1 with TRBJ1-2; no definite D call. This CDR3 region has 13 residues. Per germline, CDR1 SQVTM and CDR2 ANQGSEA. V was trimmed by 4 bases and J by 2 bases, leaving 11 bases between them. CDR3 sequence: CSVGEGRNYGYTF. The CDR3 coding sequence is TGCAGCGTTGGAGAGGGCAGGAACTATGGCTACACCTTC.

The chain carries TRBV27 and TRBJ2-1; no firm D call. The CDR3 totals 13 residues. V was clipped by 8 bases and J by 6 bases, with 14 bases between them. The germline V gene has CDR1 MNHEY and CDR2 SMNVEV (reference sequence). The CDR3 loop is CASRPAGSNEQFF. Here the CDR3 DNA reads TGTGCCAGCCGTCCGGCAGGTTCCAATGAGCAGTTCTTC.

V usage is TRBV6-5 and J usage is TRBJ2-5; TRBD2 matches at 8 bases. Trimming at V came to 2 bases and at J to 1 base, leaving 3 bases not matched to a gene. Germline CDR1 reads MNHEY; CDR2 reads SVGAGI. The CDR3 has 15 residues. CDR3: CASSYTGGFQETQYF. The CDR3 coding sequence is TGTGCCAGCAGTTACACGGGGGGGTTCCAAGAGACCCAGTACTTC.

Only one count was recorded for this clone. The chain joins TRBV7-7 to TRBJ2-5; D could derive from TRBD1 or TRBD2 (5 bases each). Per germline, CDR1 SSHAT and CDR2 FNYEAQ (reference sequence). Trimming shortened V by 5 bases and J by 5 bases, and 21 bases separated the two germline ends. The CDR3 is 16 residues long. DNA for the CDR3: TGTGCCAGCAGCCTGGGATTCGCAGGGAGTATTGAGACCCAGTACTTC. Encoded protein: CASSLGFAGSIETQYF.

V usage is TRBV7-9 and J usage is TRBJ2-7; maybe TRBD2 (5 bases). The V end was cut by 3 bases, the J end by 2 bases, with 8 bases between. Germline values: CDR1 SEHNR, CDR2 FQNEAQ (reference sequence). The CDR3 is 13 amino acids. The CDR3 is CASSFPGAYEQYF. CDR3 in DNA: TGTGCCAGCAGCTTCCCCGGGGCCTACGAGCAGTACTTC.

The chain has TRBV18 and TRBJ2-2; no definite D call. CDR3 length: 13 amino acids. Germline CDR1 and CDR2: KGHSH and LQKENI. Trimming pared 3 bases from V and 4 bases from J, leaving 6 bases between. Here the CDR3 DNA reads TGTGCCAGCTCACCCGTTGGCACCGGGGAGCTGTTTTTT. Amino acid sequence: CASSPVGTGELFF.

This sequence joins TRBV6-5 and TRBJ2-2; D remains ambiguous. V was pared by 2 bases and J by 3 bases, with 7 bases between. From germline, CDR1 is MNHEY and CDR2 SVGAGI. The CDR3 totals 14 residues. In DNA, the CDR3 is TGTGCCAGCAGTTACGGTGGATACACCGGGGAGCTGTTTTTT. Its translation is CASSYGGYTGELFF.

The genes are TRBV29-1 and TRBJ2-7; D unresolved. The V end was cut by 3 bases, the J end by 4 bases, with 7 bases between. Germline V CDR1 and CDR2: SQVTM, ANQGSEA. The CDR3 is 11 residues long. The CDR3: CSVERAYEQYF. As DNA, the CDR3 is TGCAGCGTTGAGCGAGCTTACGAGCAGTACTTC.

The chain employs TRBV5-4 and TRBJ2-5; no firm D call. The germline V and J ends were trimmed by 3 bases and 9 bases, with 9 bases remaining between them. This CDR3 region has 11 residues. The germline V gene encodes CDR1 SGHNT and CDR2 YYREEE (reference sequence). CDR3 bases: TGTGCCAGCAGCTCAGGAGTGGCCCAGTACTTC. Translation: CASSSGVAQYF.

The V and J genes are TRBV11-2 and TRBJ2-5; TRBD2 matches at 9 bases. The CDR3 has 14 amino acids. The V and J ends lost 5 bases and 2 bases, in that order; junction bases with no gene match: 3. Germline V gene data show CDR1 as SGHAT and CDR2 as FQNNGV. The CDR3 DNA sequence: TGTGCCAGCAGCGCGGGAGGGGTTCAAGAGACCCAGTACTTC. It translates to CASSAGGVQETQYF. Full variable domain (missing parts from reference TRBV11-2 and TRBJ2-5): EAGVAQSPRYKIIEKRQSVAFWCNPISGHATLYWYQQILGQGPKLLIQFQNNGVVDDSQLPKDRFSAERLKGVDSTLKIQPAKLEDSAVYLCASSAGGVQETQYFGPGTRLLVL.

CDR3 sequence (DNA): TGTGCCAGCAGTGAATCAGGGTTGGGGAATACGCAGTATTTT. Translated, it gives CASSESGLGNTQYF. V and J are TRBV6-4 and TRBJ2-3; D is perhaps TRBD1 (5 bases). This CDR3 comprises 14 residues. Germline assignment: CDR1 MRHNA and CDR2 SNTAGT. Trimming shortened V by 3 bases and J by 7 bases, and 14 bases separated the two germline ends.

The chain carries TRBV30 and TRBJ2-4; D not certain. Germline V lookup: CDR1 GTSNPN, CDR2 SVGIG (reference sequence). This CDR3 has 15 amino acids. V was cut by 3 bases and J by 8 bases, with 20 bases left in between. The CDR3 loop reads CAWSTVNRAEDIQYF. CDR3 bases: TGTGCCTGGAGCACAGTCAACCGGGCTGAGGACATTCAGTACTTC.

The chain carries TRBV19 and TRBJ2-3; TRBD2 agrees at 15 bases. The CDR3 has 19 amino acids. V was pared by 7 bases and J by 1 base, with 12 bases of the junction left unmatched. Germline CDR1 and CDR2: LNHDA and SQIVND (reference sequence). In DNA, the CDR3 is TGTGCCAGTACCCGGACTAGCGGGGGGGCTTTTTACGGCACAGATACGCAGTATTTT. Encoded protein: CASTRTSGGAFYGTDTQYF.